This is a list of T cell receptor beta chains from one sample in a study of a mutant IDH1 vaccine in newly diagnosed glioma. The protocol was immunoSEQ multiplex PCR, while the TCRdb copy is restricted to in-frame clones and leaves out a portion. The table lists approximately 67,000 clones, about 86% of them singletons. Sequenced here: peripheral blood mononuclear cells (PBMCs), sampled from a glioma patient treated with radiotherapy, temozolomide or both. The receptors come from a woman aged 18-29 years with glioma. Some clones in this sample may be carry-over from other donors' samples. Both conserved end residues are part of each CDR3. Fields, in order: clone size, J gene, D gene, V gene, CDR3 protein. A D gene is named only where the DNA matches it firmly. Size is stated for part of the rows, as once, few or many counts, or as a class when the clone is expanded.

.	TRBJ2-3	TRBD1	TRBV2	CASSGGQGVTDTQYF
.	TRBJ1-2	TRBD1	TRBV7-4	CASSSEGAGYTF
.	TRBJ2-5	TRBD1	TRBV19	CASSGQRETQYF
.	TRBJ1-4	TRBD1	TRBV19	CASSSTGGAKTNEKLFF
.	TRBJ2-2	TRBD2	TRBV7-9	CASSRTGLDYGELFF
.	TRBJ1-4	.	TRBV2	CASSLVNEKLFF
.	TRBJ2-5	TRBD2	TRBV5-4	CASSLGLAGIQETQYF
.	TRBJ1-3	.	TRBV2	CANGEDTIYF
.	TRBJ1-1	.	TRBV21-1	CASSKGGCSPEAFF
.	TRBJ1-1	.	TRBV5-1	CASSLEGSGNTEAFF
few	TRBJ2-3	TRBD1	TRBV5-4	CASSGQGTGTDTQYF
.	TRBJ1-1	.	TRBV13	CASSSGAGVTFF
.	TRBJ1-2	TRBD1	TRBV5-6	CASSYLQGDRGPRGYTF
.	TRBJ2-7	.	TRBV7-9	CASSFTTNEQYF
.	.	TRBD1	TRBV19	CASSTRDSSYEQYF
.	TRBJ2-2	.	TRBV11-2	CASSLVSNTGELFF
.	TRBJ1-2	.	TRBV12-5	CASGIGPGIGYTF
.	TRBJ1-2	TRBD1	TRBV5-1	CASSLDRGRDGYTF
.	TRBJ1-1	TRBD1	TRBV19	CASAIQGAATEAFF
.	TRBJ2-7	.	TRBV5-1	CASSLFGEQYF
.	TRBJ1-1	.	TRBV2	CASKGPTNTEAFF
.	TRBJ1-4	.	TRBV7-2	CASSLGPLKNEKLFF
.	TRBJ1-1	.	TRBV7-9	CASSTTEAFF
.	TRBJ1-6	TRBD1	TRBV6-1	CASSEDGTVNSPLHF
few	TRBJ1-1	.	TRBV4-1	CASSQPGDTEAFF